The rows below give T cell receptor beta chains drawn from one sample of a study of cytomegalovirus exposure and HLA in healthy donors. Using immunoSEQ multiplex PCR, the repertoire was profiled, and TCRdb retains in-frame clones only, with some absent. The table has about 220,000 clones, over 70% seen once. The sample taken for sequencing was PBMCs. All receptors come from a boy under 10 years old in good health and CMV-seronegative. The CDR3 runs from the conserved cysteine through the conserved F or W. D genes are given only for firm matches. Not all rows give a size; the values are once, few, many and, for expanded clones, a class.

DNA: TGCGCCAGCAGCCAAGAGTTAGTAGGGAGCTATGGCTACACCTTC; CDR3: CASSQELVGSYGYTF; D: -; J: TRBJ1-2; V: TRBV4-1; size: -
DNA: TGCAGCGTTGGGAGCCTGGGAGACACCTTC; CDR3: CSVGSLGDTF; D: -; J: TRBJ1-2; V: TRBV29-1; size: -
DNA: TGCGCCAGCAGCGCCGAACCGGGACAGACCTACGAGCAGTACTTC; CDR3: CASSAEPGQTYEQYF; D: TRBD1; J: TRBJ2-7; V: TRBV5-1; size: -
DNA: TGTGCCAGCAGCTTAGAGGCCAGGATGAACACTGAAGCTTTCTTT; CDR3: CASSLEARMNTEAFF; D: -; J: TRBJ1-1; V: TRBV11-2; size: once
DNA: TGTGCCAGCAGCCCCGGGACAAAAACCTACGAGCAGTACTTC; CDR3: CASSPGTKTYEQYF; D: -; J: TRBJ2-7; V: TRBV6-5; size: -
DNA: TGTGCCAGCAGCCTACCGGACAGGGATTATAATTCACCCCTCCACTTT; CDR3: CASSLPDRDYNSPLHF; D: TRBD1; J: TRBJ1-6; V: TRBV5-6; size: -
DNA: TGTGCCAGCAGCTTAGGGCAGGGGGCGGTTCGTTACTCCGGCTACACCTTC; CDR3: CASSLGQGAVRYSGYTF; D: TRBD1; J: TRBJ1-2; V: TRBV13; size: once
DNA: TGTGCCAGCAGCGTCGAGGGCGGCTTGAATGAAAAACTGTTTTTT; CDR3: CASSVEGGLNEKLFF; D: -; J: TRBJ1-4; V: TRBV9; size: -
DNA: TGTGCCTCCACTAGGAGCGGGGTCACAGATACGCAGTATTTT; CDR3: CASTRSGVTDTQYF; D: TRBD2; J: TRBJ2-3; V: TRBV30; size: -
DNA: TGTGCCAGAAGCTTGGACAGTAACTATGGCTACACCTTC; CDR3: CARSLDSNYGYTF; D: -; J: TRBJ1-2; V: TRBV5-3; size: -
DNA: TGCGCCAGCAGCTATCCTCCGGACGAGCAGTACTTC; CDR3: CASSYPPDEQYF; D: -; J: TRBJ2-7; V: TRBV5-1; size: -
DNA: TGTGCCAGCACCCCGGGAGGGGATAGGAATGAGCAGTTCTTC; CDR3: CASTPGGDRNEQFF; D: TRBD2; J: TRBJ2-1; V: TRBV27; size: -
DNA: TGTGCCAGCAGCTCGGGACTAGAAACAGATACGCAGTATTTT; CDR3: CASSSGLETDTQYF; D: TRBD2; J: TRBJ2-3; V: TRBV7-3; size: -
DNA: TGCAGCGTTTCCGGACTAGCGCCAGATACGCAGTATTTT; CDR3: CSVSGLAPDTQYF; D: TRBD2; J: TRBJ2-3; V: TRBV29-1; size: -
DNA: TGTGCCAGCAGCAACAGGGTGAGCCACTACGAGCAGTACTTC; CDR3: CASSNRVSHYEQYF; D: -; J: TRBJ2-7; V: TRBV2; size: -
DNA: TGCAGCGGCGGACAGGGTCAAGAGACCCAGTACTTC; CDR3: CSGGQGQETQYF; D: TRBD1; J: TRBJ2-5; V: TRBV29-1; size: -
DNA: TGTGCCAGCAGCCCACGGGGAGGTAACTATGGCTACACCTTC; CDR3: CASSPRGGNYGYTF; D: -; J: TRBJ1-2; V: TRBV27; size: -
DNA: TGTGCCACCAGCAGAGAGGACATATCAAGTACCCAGTACTTC; CDR3: CATSREDISSTQYF; D: -; J: TRBJ2-5; V: TRBV15; size: -
DNA: TGTGCCAGCAGCCAAGTAGACGGGGGGTTTGGAGATACGCAGTATTTT; CDR3: CASSQVDGGFGDTQYF; D: TRBD2; J: TRBJ2-3; V: TRBV4-2; size: -
DNA: TGTGCCAGTAGTATAGGTAGAGCTAGAACCGGGGAGCTGTTTTTT; CDR3: CASSIGRARTGELFF; D: -; J: TRBJ2-2; V: TRBV19; size: -
DNA: TGTGCCAGCAGCCCCAAAGCGGGGCTAGACTCCTACGAGCAGTACTTC; CDR3: CASSPKAGLDSYEQYF; D: TRBD2; J: TRBJ2-7; V: TRBV13; size: -
DNA: TGTGCCAGCAGCTTAGGGACAGGTGAAAAACTGTTTTTT; CDR3: CASSLGTGEKLFF; D: TRBD1; J: TRBJ1-4; V: TRBV5-4; size: once
DNA: TGCGCCAGCAGCCCAATAGGACTAGCGGGGGGCACCGGGGAGCTGTTTTTT; CDR3: CASSPIGLAGGTGELFF; D: TRBD2; J: TRBJ2-2; V: TRBV4-1; size: -
DNA: TGTGCCAGCAGTCCGGGACAGGGGGCTTGGGGCTACACCTTC; CDR3: CASSPGQGAWGYTF; D: TRBD1; J: TRBJ1-2; V: TRBV27; size: -
DNA: TGTGCCAGTAGTAAACAGGGAGGGGAGACCCAGTACTTC; CDR3: CASSKQGGETQYF; D: -; J: TRBJ2-5; V: TRBV19; size: -
DNA: TGTGCCAGCAGTGATAAGGGGGCGGGCACCGGGGAGCTGTTTTTT; CDR3: CASSDKGAGTGELFF; D: TRBD1; J: TRBJ2-2; V: TRBV2; size: -
DNA: TGTGCCAGCAGCGCGGGGAACACCGGGGAGCTGTTTTTT; CDR3: CASSAGNTGELFF; D: -; J: TRBJ2-2; V: TRBV9; size: -
DNA: TGTGCCAGCAACCCGGACAGCCACTATGGCTACACCTTC; CDR3: CASNPDSHYGYTF; D: -; J: TRBJ1-2; V: TRBV19; size: -